The sequence of this T cell receptor beta chain was determined in a study of blood T cell repertoires in COVID-19. For the study at large: Spain, Italy and the United States supplied samples that represented acute and convalescent COVID-19.

Per the germline V gene, CDR1 is SGHAT and CDR2 is FQNNGV. V lost 6 bases and J lost 0, with 11 bases in between. The CDR3 length is 14 residues. Clones were read by immunoSEQ multiplex PCR, and TCRdb kept only the in-frame ones, dropping some. Found here are over 85,000 clones, more than 75% of them singletons; the top ten hold 4.5% to 6%. The sample was peripheral blood. The rearrangement joins TRBV11-2 to TRBJ2-5; possibly TRBD2 for D (6 bases). This sequence was found in a woman of 80 years or more with active COVID-19. CDR3 loop: CASRVLANQETQYF. CDR3 nucleotide sequence: TGTGCCAGCAGGGTCCTAGCGAACCAAGAGACCCAGTACTTC.